The 14 T cell receptor beta chains listed next were all sequenced from one sample in a study of vaccination and CD4 T cells after COVID-19. Sample treatment: roughly 10-day PBMC culture with coronavirus spike peptide pools or control peptides (ViraFEST assay). These receptors are not linked to any known antigen. Oncomine TCR Beta short-read sequencing was applied to DNA from cultured CD4+ T cells. TCRdb reprocessed the PCR reads with MiXCR, giving one entry per CDR3 protein. The data hold 20,000 to 25,000 distinct CDR3 sequences, with 48% observed a single time. Sequencing was performed on CD4+ T cells from blood, cultured in vitro. Receptors originate from a human donor who had recovered from COVID-19.

CDR3 sequence: CASRPTGVAGNTIYF. DNA for the CDR3: TGTGCCAGCAGACCAACAGGGGTTGCCGGAAACACCATATATTTT. This chain connects TRBV6-1 to TRBJ1-3, with TRBD1 identical over 7 bases. Losses at the gene ends were 6 bases for V and 4 bases for J; bases not matched to a gene: 9. The CDR3 length is 15 residues. Germline V gives CDR1 MNHNS, CDR2 SASEGT.

The V and J genes are TRBV19 and TRBJ2-3, with unresolved D. The V end was cut by 3 bases, the J end by 3 bases, with 13 bases between. This CDR3 has 15 amino acids. Germline CDR1 and CDR2: LNHDA and SQIVND (reference sequence). The DNA for the CDR3 is TGTGCCAGTAGTATGAACTACCTCCGAACAGATACGCAGTATTTT. Translated, it gives CASSMNYLRTDTQYF. Full variable domain (remainder filled in from reference TRBV19 and TRBJ2-3): DGGITQSPKYLFRKEGQNVTLSCEQNLNHDAMYWYRQDPGQGLRLIYYSQIVNDFQKGDIAEGYSVSREKKESFPLTVTSAQKNPTAFYLCASSMNYLRTDTQYFGPGTRLTVL.

This sequence joins TRBV7-8 and TRBJ1-6; 10 bases fit TRBD1. The length of the CDR3 is 19 residues. Germline CDR1 SGHVS, CDR2 FQNEAQ. After removal of 1 base from V and 1 base from J, the junction contained 7 bases not matched to a gene. CDR3 in DNA: TGTGCCAGCAGCTTAGATTGGGACAGGGGAAGGTCCTATAATTCACCCCTCCACTTT. Protein product: CASSLDWDRGRSYNSPLHF.

The gene calls are TRBV5-1 and TRBJ1-5; D is unclear. V was trimmed by 4 bases and J by 4 bases, leaving 12 bases between them. Germline CDR1 is SGHRS and CDR2 is YFSETQ. The CDR3 runs 14 residues. The CDR3 here is CASSQGSLNQPQHF. In nucleotides, the CDR3 is TGCGCCAGCAGCCAAGGGAGCCTGAATCAGCCCCAGCATTTT.

This clonotype has a handful of counts. The V gene is TRBV11-3, the J gene TRBJ1-2; tentative D call: TRBD1 (5 bases). The V end was cut by 3 bases, the J end by 4 bases, with 18 bases between. Germline V lookup: CDR1 SGHNT, CDR2 YENEEA. The CDR3 extends over 16 amino acids. CDR3 region: CASSFFGGDEGYGYTF. CDR3 bases: TGTGCCAGCAGCTTCTTCGGCGGGGACGAAGGCTATGGCTACACCTTC.

The V and J genes are TRBV7-9 and TRBJ2-1, with TRBD2 identical over 10 bases. CDR3 length: 17 residues. Germline V gene sequence: CDR1 SEHNR, CDR2 FQNEAQ (reference sequence). The V gene end was trimmed by 0 bases and the J gene end by 8 bases; junction bases not matched to a gene: 10. The chain's CDR3 is CASSLARTSGTLDEQFF. The CDR3 nucleotides read TGTGCCAGCAGCTTAGCGAGAACTAGCGGGACTTTGGATGAGCAGTTCTTC.

This chain links TRBV24-1 with TRBJ2-2, with TRBD1 identical over 8 bases. CDR3 length: 15 residues. Germline assignment: CDR1 KGHDR and CDR2 SFDVKD. V was pared by 3 bases and J by 7 bases, with 6 bases of the junction left unmatched. This CDR3 reads CATSDRTGRNGELFF. The CDR3, as DNA: TGTGCCACCAGTGATCGGACAGGGCGCAACGGGGAGCTGTTTTTT.

The sample holds a few counts of this clonotype. The rearrangement uses TRBV7-8 and TRBJ2-1; weak D call: TRBD2 (6 bases). Germline-derived CDR1 and CDR2 are SGHVS and FQNEAQ. V lost 3 bases to trimming and J lost 3 bases, with 15 bases between them. The CDR3 spans 16 residues. CDR3 DNA: TGTGCCAGCAGCTTCTGGGGGGACGCGGACTACAATGAGCAGTTCTTC. Protein sequence: CASSFWGDADYNEQFF.

J is TRBJ2-2 and V is TRBV24-1; TRBD2 might be the D (5 bases). CDR1 is KGHDR, CDR2 SFDVKD, per germline. Trimming left V 5 bases short and J 1 base short, with 10 bases between. CDR3 length: 15 amino acids. The CDR3: CATSGQLGNTGELFF. In nucleotides, the CDR3 is TGTGCCACCAGTGGCCAACTAGGGAACACCGGGGAGCTGTTTTTT.

The V call is TRBV19, the J call TRBJ1-1, with D possibly TRBD1 on 5 matching bases. Per the germline V gene, CDR1 is LNHDA and CDR2 is SQIVND (reference sequence). The germline V and J ends were trimmed by 10 bases and 1 base, with 13 bases remaining between them. The CDR3 totals 13 residues. The CDR3 DNA is TGTGCCACTATGCCTCAGGGGAACACTGAAGCTTTCTTT. Residues: CATMPQGNTEAFF.

This clonotype was counted between two and nine times. The J gene is TRBJ2-2, the V gene TRBV5-1; TRBD2 aligns across 8 bases. The CDR3 spans 14 residues. CDR1 SGHRS and CDR2 YFSETQ come from the germline V gene. V lost 4 bases to trimming and J lost 7 bases; unmatched junction nucleotides: 6. The CDR3: CASSPRTSHGELFF. As DNA, the CDR3 is TGCGCCAGCAGCCCTAGGACTAGCCACGGGGAGCTGTTTTTT.

The genes are TRBV6-5 and TRBJ1-6; D call uncertain. V was clipped by 0 bases and J by 3 bases, with 9 bases between them. Germline V gene sequence: CDR1 MNHEY, CDR2 SVGAGI. This CDR3 has 16 amino acids. CDR3 nucleotides: TGTGCCAGCAGTTACTCGATTGGCTTCTATAATTCACCCCTCCACTTT. Its translation is CASSYSIGFYNSPLHF.

The chain links TRBV18 to TRBJ2-5; 9 bases agree with TRBD1. V lost 3 bases, J lost 1 base, and 18 bases stayed unmatched. CDR3 size: 20 residues. CDR1 is KGHSH and CDR2 is LQKENI in the germline V gene. Written as DNA, the CDR3 is TGTGCCAGCTCACCTCTGCCGGCAGGACAGGGGCGAACACGCCAAGAGACCCAGTACTTC. Its translation is CASSPLPAGQGRTRQETQYF.

This clonotype was counted between two and nine times. This sequence joins TRBV6-1 and TRBJ2-1; D gene unclear. Trimming shortened V by 5 bases and J by 9 bases, and 14 bases separated the two germline ends. CDR3 length equals 13 residues. Germline CDR1 is MNHNS and CDR2 is SASEGT. The DNA for the CDR3 is TGTGCCAGCAGTCTCCGGACGTCGGGTGAGCAGTTCTTC. As protein: CASSLRTSGEQFF.